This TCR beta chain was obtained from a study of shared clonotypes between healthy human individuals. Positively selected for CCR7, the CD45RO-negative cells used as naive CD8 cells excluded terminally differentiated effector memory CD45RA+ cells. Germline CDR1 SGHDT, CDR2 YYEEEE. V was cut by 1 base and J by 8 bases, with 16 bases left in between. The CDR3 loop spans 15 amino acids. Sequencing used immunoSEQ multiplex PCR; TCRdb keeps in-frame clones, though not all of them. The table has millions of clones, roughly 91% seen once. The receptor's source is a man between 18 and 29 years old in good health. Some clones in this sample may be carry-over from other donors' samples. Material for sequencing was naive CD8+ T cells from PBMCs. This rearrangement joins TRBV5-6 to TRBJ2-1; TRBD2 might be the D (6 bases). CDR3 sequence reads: CASSLWRGSGDEQFF. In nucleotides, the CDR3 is TGTGCCAGCAGCTTGTGGCGGGGTAGTGGCGATGAGCAGTTCTTC.